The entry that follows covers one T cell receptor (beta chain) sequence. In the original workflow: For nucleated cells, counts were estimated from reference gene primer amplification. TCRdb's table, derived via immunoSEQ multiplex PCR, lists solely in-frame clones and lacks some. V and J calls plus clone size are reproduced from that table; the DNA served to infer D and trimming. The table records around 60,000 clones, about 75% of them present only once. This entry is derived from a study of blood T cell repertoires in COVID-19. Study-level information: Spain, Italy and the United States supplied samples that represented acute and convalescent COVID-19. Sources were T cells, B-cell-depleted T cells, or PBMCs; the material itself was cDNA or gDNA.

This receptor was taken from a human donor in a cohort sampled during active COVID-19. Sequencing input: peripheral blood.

CDR3 sequence: CASSGQGFSYTGELFF. The CDR3 coding sequence is TGTGCCAGCAGCGGACAGGGGTTCTCCTACACCGGGGAGCTGTTTTTT. The rearrangement links TRBV21-1 to TRBJ2-2; the table calls TRBD1, which could not be checked here. TRBV21-1 is a listed pseudogene. The CDR3 length is 16 residues.